This is a list of T cell receptor beta chains from one sample in a study of blood T cells in healthy people across ages. TCRdb fed the 5' RACE reads into MiXCR, producing one record per CDR3 protein. The sample includes about 320,000 distinct CDR3 sequences, 25% to 30% of them seen just once. The sample comprised blood. The source is a woman in her 70s in good health. Each CDR3 is given with its conserved first and last residue. The D gene is left open where the match is weak. Clone size, where shown, is once, few, many, or a class for clones that have expanded.

j_gene: TRBJ2-5; d_gene: TRBD2; abundance: few; v_gene: TRBV12-3/TRBV12-4; CDR3aa: CAGSLGTNAGGQYF; CDR3nt: TGTGCCGGCAGTTTAGGGACAAATGCGGGAGGCCAGTACTTC
j_gene: TRBJ2-1; d_gene: .; abundance: .; v_gene: TRBV2; CDR3aa: CASSEALGLAEQFF; CDR3nt: TGTGCCAGCAGTGAAGCGCTGGGCCTCGCTGAGCAGTTCTTC
j_gene: TRBJ2-5; d_gene: .; abundance: many; v_gene: TRBV7-2; CDR3aa: CASSLVGTQYF; CDR3nt: TGTGCCAGCAGTTTAGTGGGGACCCAGTACTTC
j_gene: TRBJ2-4; d_gene: .; abundance: few; v_gene: TRBV12-3/TRBV12-4; CDR3aa: CASSMQGMGNIQYF; CDR3nt: TGTGCCAGCAGTATGCAGGGAATGGGAAACATTCAGTACTTC
j_gene: TRBJ2-3; d_gene: .; abundance: .; v_gene: TRBV6-2/TRBV6-3; CDR3aa: CASSTPDTQYF; CDR3nt: TGTGCCAGCAGCACCCCAGATACGCAGTATTTT
j_gene: TRBJ1-5; d_gene: .; abundance: .; v_gene: TRBV7-2; CDR3aa: CASSLAGEGSNQPQHF; CDR3nt: TGTGCCAGCAGCTTGGCAGGGGAAGGCAGCAATCAGCCCCAGCATTTT
j_gene: TRBJ1-6; d_gene: .; abundance: few; v_gene: TRBV7-3; CDR3aa: CASSLQGFNSPLHF; CDR3nt: TGTGCCAGCAGCTTACAGGGGTTTAATTCACCCCTCCACTTT
j_gene: TRBJ2-1; d_gene: TRBD2; abundance: .; v_gene: TRBV12-3/TRBV12-4; CDR3aa: CAFGTSGREQFF; CDR3nt: TGTGCCTTTGGGACTAGCGGGAGGGAGCAGTTCTTC
j_gene: TRBJ2-3; d_gene: TRBD1; abundance: .; v_gene: TRBV9; CDR3aa: CASSISTGTAQRASTDTQYF; CDR3nt: TGTGCCAGCAGCATCTCCACCGGGACAGCCCAGCGAGCTAGCACAGATACGCAGTATTTT
j_gene: TRBJ2-1; d_gene: .; abundance: .; v_gene: TRBV12-3/TRBV12-4; CDR3aa: CASSPGWAYNEQFF; CDR3nt: TGTGCCAGCAGTCCGGGGTGGGCTTACAATGAGCAGTTCTTC
j_gene: TRBJ1-3; d_gene: TRBD1; abundance: .; v_gene: TRBV6-1; CDR3aa: CASRDTGQGFGNTIYF; CDR3nt: TGTGCCAGCAGAGACACGGGACAGGGGTTCGGAAACACCATATATTTT
j_gene: TRBJ2-7; d_gene: .; abundance: few; v_gene: TRBV5-1; CDR3aa: CASSSQGFGSSYEQYF; CDR3nt: TGCGCCAGCAGCTCACAGGGCTTCGGGTCCAGCTACGAGCAGTACTTC
j_gene: TRBJ2-6; d_gene: .; abundance: .; v_gene: TRBV14; CDR3aa: CASSQPTRANVLTF; CDR3nt: TGTGCCAGCAGCCAACCGACGAGGGCCAACGTCCTGACTTTC
j_gene: TRBJ2-5; d_gene: .; abundance: many; v_gene: TRBV20-1; CDR3aa: CSARDTQETQYF; CDR3nt: TGCAGTGCTAGAGACACTCAAGAGACCCAGTACTTC
j_gene: TRBJ1-1; d_gene: .; abundance: .; v_gene: TRBV15; CDR3aa: CATSRGRNTEAFF; CDR3nt: TGTGCCACCAGCAGAGGTAGGAACACTGAAGCTTTCTTT
j_gene: TRBJ2-7; d_gene: .; abundance: .; v_gene: TRBV4-1; CDR3aa: CASSQTGHPSYEQYF; CDR3nt: TGCGCCAGCAGCCAAACTGGACATCCTTCCTACGAGCAGTACTTC
j_gene: TRBJ2-2; d_gene: TRBD1; abundance: .; v_gene: TRBV28; CDR3aa: CASSGTGYTGELFF; CDR3nt: TGTGCCAGCAGCGGGACAGGGTACACCGGGGAGCTGTTTTTT
j_gene: TRBJ1-5; d_gene: .; abundance: .; v_gene: TRBV5-1; CDR3aa: CASSLWVNQPQHF; CDR3nt: TGCGCCAGCAGCTTGTGGGTCAATCAGCCCCAGCATTTT
j_gene: TRBJ2-4; d_gene: TRBD1; abundance: .; v_gene: TRBV20-1; CDR3aa: CSARDSPGKNIQYF; CDR3nt: TGCAGTGCGAGGGACAGCCCCGGAAAAAACATTCAGTACTTC
j_gene: TRBJ2-3; d_gene: TRBD2; abundance: few; v_gene: TRBV5-1; CDR3aa: CASMAGGPLDTQYF; CDR3nt: TGCGCCAGCATGGCGGGAGGGCCGTTGGATACGCAGTATTTT
j_gene: TRBJ2-1; d_gene: .; abundance: many; v_gene: TRBV9; CDR3aa: CASSRGASPFF; CDR3nt: TGTGCCAGCAGTCGGGGGGCTAGCCCGTTCTTC
j_gene: TRBJ1-6; d_gene: .; abundance: .; v_gene: TRBV6-5; CDR3aa: CASIYWAANSPLHF; CDR3nt: TGTGCCAGCATTTACTGGGCAGCTAATTCACCCCTCCACTTT